Described below is a single TCR beta chain sequence and its context. Antigen: not known. Trimming removed 3 bases at V and 6 bases at J, with 9 bases between. This CDR3 has 14 amino acids. Per the germline V gene, CDR1 is MNHEY and CDR2 is SMNVEV (reference sequence). The data were taken from a study of cytomegalovirus exposure and HLA in healthy donors. Study-wide context: Counted in an early data release were approximately 85 million unique TCRs from HLA-typed donors. Study conclusions and caveats: Per a prior analysis, the majority of TCR beta V segments were productive roughly 90% or roughly 30% of the time. Analyses of presence/absence relied on an assumption of roughly uniform sequencing depth across donors.

PCR employed 60 Vbeta and 13 Jbeta primers. The method was immunoSEQ multiplex PCR; TCRdb's version includes in-frame clones alone and lacks a portion of them. Among roughly 190,000 clones listed, about 85% were seen once. What was sequenced was PBMCs. This sequence joins TRBV27 and TRBJ1-6, with no clear D. This TCR was sampled from a man aged 50 to 59 in good health and CMV-seronegative. CDR3 region: CASSFLDTNSPLHF. The CDR3 DNA is TGTGCCAGCAGTTTTTTAGATACTAATTCACCCCTCCACTTT.